Presented here are 2 T cell receptor beta chains from one specimen sequenced in a study of blood T cell repertoires in COVID-19. TCRdb's table, derived via immunoSEQ multiplex PCR, lists solely in-frame clones and lacks some. Found here are roughly 260,000 clones, around 90% of them singletons; the top ten hold 0.95% to 1.5%. The sequencing sample was made of PBMCs or T cells enriched from blood (not recorded which). The source of these receptors is a human donor in a cohort exposed to, infected with or recovered from COVID-19 (not recorded which). The donor label of this sample is uncertain.

This chain links TRBV30 with TRBJ1-1, with 9 bases fitting TRBD1. V shed 3 bases, J shed 4 bases, and the junction held 6 bases outside the gene matches. The CDR3 spans 14 residues. Per germline, CDR1 GTSNPN and CDR2 SVGIG (reference sequence). Written as DNA, the CDR3 is TGTGCCTGGAGCACAGGGGGCTTGAGCACTGAAGCTTTCTTT. It encodes CAWSTGGLSTEAFF.

The chain carries TRBV4-1 and TRBJ2-7; 8 nucleotides align to TRBD1. Germline-derived CDR1 and CDR2 are MGHRA and YSYEKL. Germline trimming cut 0 bases from V and 3 bases from J; bases unmatched to any gene: 7. The CDR3 runs 16 residues. CDR3 loop: CASSQDRDRRYYEQYF. The CDR3 DNA reads TGCGCCAGCAGCCAAGACCGGGACAGGCGATACTACGAGCAGTACTTC.